This TCR beta chain came from a study of blood T cell repertoires in COVID-19. Germline lookup yields CDR1 KGHSH and CDR2 LQKENI. Trimming at V came to 5 bases and at J to 3 bases, leaving 3 bases not matched to a gene. The CDR3 consists of 13 residues. In the original analysis: Reference gene primer amplification in the assay estimated nucleated cell counts. The repertoire was sequenced with immunoSEQ multiplex PCR; TCRdb's copy has only in-frame clones and lacks some. The D gene and trimming were derived from the DNA, and the V and J assignments and clone size from that table. The sample comprises about 100,000 clones, roughly 87% of which are singletons, and approximately 7.3% rests with the top ten.

Sequencing was performed on peripheral blood. This TCR came from a man aged 25-40 years in a cohort sampled during active COVID-19. The genes are TRBV18 and TRBJ1-1; 7 bases are shared with TRBD1. CDR3 sequence reads: CASSSDRDTEAFF. The CDR3 DNA reads TGTGCCAGCTCATCAGACAGGGACACTGAAGCTTTCTTT.